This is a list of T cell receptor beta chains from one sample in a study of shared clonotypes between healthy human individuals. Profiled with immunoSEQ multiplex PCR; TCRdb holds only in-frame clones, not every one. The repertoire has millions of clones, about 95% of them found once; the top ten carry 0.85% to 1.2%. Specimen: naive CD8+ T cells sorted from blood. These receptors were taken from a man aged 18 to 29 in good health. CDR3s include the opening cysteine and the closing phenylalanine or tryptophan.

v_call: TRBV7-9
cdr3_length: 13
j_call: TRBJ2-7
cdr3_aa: CASRPRTSYEQYF

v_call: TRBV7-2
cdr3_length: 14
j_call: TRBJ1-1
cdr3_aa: CASSLHITNTEAFF

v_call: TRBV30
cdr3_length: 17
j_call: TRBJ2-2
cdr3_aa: CAWELAGAGANTGELFF

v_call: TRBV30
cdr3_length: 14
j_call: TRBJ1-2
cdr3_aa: CAWSGTANKGGYTF

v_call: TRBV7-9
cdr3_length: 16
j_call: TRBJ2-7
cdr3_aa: CASSLDGGQASYEQYF

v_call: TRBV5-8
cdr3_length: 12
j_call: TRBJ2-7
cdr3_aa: CASSPDRTEQYF

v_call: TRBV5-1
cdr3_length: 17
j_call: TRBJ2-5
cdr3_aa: CASSLGTPRGSQETQYF

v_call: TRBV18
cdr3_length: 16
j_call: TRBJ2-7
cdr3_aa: CASSPGVASNHYEQYF

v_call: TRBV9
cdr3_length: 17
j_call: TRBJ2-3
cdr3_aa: CASSVWGYEGAKDTQYF

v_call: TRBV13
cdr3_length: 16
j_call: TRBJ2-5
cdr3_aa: CASSLGVEAGRGTQYF

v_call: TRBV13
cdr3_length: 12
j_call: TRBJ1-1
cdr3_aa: CASSLDATEAFF

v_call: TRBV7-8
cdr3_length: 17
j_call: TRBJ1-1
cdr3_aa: CASSPYLAGAMNTEAFF

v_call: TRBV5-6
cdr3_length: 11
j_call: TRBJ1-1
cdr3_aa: CASSPNTEAFF

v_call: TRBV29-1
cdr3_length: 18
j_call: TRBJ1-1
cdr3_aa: CSVEMEGETTGLNTEAFF

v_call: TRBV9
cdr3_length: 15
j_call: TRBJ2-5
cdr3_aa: CASSVETGVRETQYF

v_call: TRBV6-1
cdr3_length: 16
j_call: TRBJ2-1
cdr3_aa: CASSELGLAGVNEQFF

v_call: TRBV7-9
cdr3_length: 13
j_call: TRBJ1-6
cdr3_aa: CASSSDPNSPLHF

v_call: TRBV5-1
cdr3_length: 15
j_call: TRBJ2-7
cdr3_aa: CASSSGTGGFYEQYF

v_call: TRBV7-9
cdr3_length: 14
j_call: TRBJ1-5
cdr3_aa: CASSPPGQGQPQHF

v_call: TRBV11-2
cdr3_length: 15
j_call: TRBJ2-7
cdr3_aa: CASSLVGADPYEQYF

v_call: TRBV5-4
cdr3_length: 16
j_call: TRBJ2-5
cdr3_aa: CASSLVLADFQETQYF

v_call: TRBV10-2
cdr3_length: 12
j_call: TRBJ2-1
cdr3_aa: CASRTDYNEQFF

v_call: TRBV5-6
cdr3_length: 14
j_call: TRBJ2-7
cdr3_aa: CASSLSGRGYEQYF

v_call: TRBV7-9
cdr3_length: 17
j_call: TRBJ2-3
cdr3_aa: CASSNERQGAWTDTQYF

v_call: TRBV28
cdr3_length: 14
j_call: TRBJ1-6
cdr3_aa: CASSTLDSNSPLHF

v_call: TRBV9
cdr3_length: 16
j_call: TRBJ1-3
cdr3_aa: CASSVGGALGGNTIYF

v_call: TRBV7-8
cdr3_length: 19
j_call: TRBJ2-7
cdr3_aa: CASSLPRDGERSSSYEQYF

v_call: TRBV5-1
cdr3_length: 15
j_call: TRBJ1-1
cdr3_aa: CASSPDRVGITEAFF

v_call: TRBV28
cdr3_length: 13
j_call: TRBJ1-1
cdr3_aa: CASSPTGVTEAFF

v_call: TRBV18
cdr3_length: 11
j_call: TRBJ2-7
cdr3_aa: CASSPGTEQYF

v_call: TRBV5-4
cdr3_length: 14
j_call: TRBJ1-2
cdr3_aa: CASSLDGTNYGYTF

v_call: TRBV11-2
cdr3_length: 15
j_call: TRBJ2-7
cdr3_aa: CASSFTGVYSYEQYF

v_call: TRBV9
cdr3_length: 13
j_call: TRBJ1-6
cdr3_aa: CASSARDNSPLHF

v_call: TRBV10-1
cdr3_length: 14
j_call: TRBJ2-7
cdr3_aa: CASSETGETYEQYF

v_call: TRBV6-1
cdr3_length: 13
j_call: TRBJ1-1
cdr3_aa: CASSGAGPTEAFF

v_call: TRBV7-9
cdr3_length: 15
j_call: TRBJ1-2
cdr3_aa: CASSSGWGSPYGYTF

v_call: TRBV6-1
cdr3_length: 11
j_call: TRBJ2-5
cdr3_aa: CASSESGTQYF

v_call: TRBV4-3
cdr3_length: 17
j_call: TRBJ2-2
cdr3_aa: CASSLIGQGGPTGELFF

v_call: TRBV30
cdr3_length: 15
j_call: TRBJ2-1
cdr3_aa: CAWSPTGYLYNEQFF

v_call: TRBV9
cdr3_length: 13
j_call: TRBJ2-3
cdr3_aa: CASSPMSTDTQYF

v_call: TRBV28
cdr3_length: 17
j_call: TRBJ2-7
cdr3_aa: CASSPGSLRGQTSEQYF

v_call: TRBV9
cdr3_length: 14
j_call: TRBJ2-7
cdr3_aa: CASSVGPGSYEQYF